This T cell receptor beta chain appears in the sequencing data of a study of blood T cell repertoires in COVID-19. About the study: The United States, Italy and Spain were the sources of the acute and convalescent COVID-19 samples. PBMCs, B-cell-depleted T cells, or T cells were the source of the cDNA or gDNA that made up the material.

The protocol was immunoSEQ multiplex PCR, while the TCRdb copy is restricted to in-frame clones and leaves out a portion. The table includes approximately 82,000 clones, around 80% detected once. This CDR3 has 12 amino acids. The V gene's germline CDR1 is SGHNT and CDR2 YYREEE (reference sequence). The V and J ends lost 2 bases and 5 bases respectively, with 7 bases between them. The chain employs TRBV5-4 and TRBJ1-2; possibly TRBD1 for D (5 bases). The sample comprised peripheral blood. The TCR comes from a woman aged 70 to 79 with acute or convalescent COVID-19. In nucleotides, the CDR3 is TGTGCCAGCAGCTTTTCAGGGTATGGCTACACCTTC. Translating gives CASSFSGYGYTF.